The 9 T cell receptor beta chains below all came from one sample that was sequenced in a study of blood T cell repertoires in COVID-19 (dated by TCRdb to 2020 to 2021). The receptor library was made with the immunoSEQ multiplex PCR assay. Drawn from immuneACCESS, this table holds only the in-frame rearrangements with V and J called that TCRdb kept. Clones are partly lost; checked studies trace under half to an unresolved V gene and leave the rest unexplained. The sample contains approximately 140,000 clones, about 88% of them found a single time. About 2.6% of the sample belongs to the ten largest clones. The sequenced sample consisted of PBMCs or T cells enriched from blood (not recorded which). The receptor set was obtained from a man aged 40-55 years with acute COVID-19.

This rearrangement joins TRBV29-1 to TRBJ2-5; the D is unclear. In germline, CDR1 is SQVTM, CDR2 ANQGSEA. Deletions cut 5 bases from V and 2 bases from J, with 9 bases between. The CDR3 has 12 residues. This chain's CDR3 is CSVRLLQETQYF. The CDR3 DNA reads TGCAGCGTTCGACTCCTACAAGAGACCCAGTACTTC.

This sequence joins TRBV11-3 and TRBJ2-1; 14 nucleotides align to TRBD2. Trimming cost V 1 base and J 6 bases; bases outside gene matches: 2. The CDR3 totals 16 residues. Germline values: CDR1 SGHNT, CDR2 YENEEA. CDR3 DNA: TGTGCCAGCAGCTTAGCGGGGACTAGCGGGAGCAATGAGCAGTTCTTC. Encoded protein: CASSLAGTSGSNEQFF.

The rearrangement uses TRBV5-3 and TRBJ2-2, with D perhaps matching TRBD2 (5 bases). TRBV5-3 is annotated as an ORF whose role is uncertain. V was clipped by 0 bases and J by 10 bases, with 16 bases between them. The CDR3 totals 15 residues. The CDR3 bases are TGTGCCAGAAGCTTGGGCGGACTCCGTCCCGAGGAGCTGTTTTTT. The encoded protein is CARSLGGLRPEELFF.

The gene calls are TRBV7-6 and TRBJ1-2, with TRBD1 identical over 9 bases. Germline CDR1 and CDR2: SGHVS and FNYEAQ. V lost 5 bases to trimming and J lost 6 bases; unmatched junction nucleotides: 10. This CDR3 has 15 amino acids. The CDR3 coding sequence is TGTGCCAGCAGCCCCCGGGACAGGGAAAGAAATGGCTACACCTTC. This codes for CASSPRDRERNGYTF.

The rearrangement joins TRBV5-1 to TRBJ1-1, with 11 bases identical to TRBD1. Germline assignment: CDR1 SGHRS and CDR2 YFSETQ. Losses at the gene ends were 4 bases for V and 7 bases for J; bases not matched to a gene: 12. The CDR3 totals 16 residues. The CDR3 loop is CASSLGQGALGVEAFF. The CDR3 DNA follows: TGCGCCAGCAGCCTCGGACAGGGGGCGCTAGGAGTTGAAGCTTTCTTT.

The table lists this clone with a count of one. The chain combines TRBV24-1 with TRBJ2-2; D remains ambiguous. This CDR3 has 17 residues. Germline V gene lookup returns CDR1 KGHDR and CDR2 SFDVKD. With 0 bases removed from V and 4 bases from J, the gap between germline ends came to 14 bases. CDR3 residues: CATSDLRSSSGTGELFF. CDR3 in DNA: TGTGCCACCAGTGATTTGCGGAGTAGCAGTGGCACCGGGGAGCTGTTTTTT.

V is TRBV3-1 (or the pseudogene TRBV3-2) and J is TRBJ1-2, with TRBD1 identical over 7 bases. The length of the CDR3 is 18 residues. Germline V CDR1 and CDR2: LGHDT, YNNKEL (reference sequence). J lost 1 base, V lost 0 bases, and 11 bases had no gene match. The CDR3 bases are TGTGCCAGCAGCCAAGAAAGTTTTCGGACAGGTCGTAACTATGGCTACACCTTC. It encodes CASSQESFRTGRNYGYTF.

The chain couples TRBV11-3 to TRBJ1-1; 7 nucleotides match TRBD1. The CDR3 covers 15 residues. Germline values: CDR1 SGHNT, CDR2 YENEEA. V lost 5 bases, J lost 1 base, and 7 bases stayed unmatched. The CDR3 DNA follows: TGTGCCAGCAGCGCGACAGGGCGGGGGAACACTGAAGCTTTCTTT. Amino acids: CASSATGRGNTEAFF.

The chain links TRBV11-2 to TRBJ2-3; 13 bases agree with TRBD2. Trimming removed 5 bases from V and 8 bases from J; junction bases left unmatched: 7. The germline CDR1 and CDR2 sequences are SGHAT and FQNNGV. This CDR3 spans 15 amino acids. CDR3 residues: CASSPGTSGALTQYF. CDR3 in DNA: TGTGCCAGCAGCCCTGGGACTAGCGGGGCCCTTACGCAGTATTTT. The variable domain in full, completed from reference TRBV11-2 and TRBJ2-3, reads EAGVAQSPRYKIIEKRQSVAFWCNPISGHATLYWYQQILGQGPKLLIQFQNNGVVDDSQLPKDRFSAERLKGVDSTLKIQPAKLEDSAVYLCASSPGTSGALTQYFGPGTRLTVL.